The 18 T cell receptor beta chains reported below all come from one sample, sequenced in a study of blood T cell repertoires in COVID-19. Method: immunoSEQ multiplex PCR; TCRdb's copy keeps in-frame clones and lacks some. The sample has around 200,000 clones; 70% to 90% are singletons. Sequenced: peripheral blood. The receptors shown here come from an elderly woman in a cohort sampled during active or convalescent COVID-19.

This chain connects TRBV6-6 to TRBJ1-3; 8 bases are a match to TRBD1. Germline V gives CDR1 MNHNY, CDR2 SVGAGI (reference sequence). CDR3 size: 13 residues. The V gene end was trimmed by 4 bases and the J gene end by 7 bases; junction bases not matched to a gene: 3. Here the CDR3 DNA reads TGTGCCAGCAGTTCCCGACAGGGGAACACCATATATTTT. It encodes CASSSRQGNTIYF.

In its sample, this clone was seen once. The chain carries TRBV7-9 and TRBJ2-1, with 10 bases matching TRBD2. Germline V lookup: CDR1 SEHNR, CDR2 FQNEAQ (reference sequence). V dropped 2 bases and J dropped 7; count of bases not matched to a gene: 5. The CDR3 sequence is 15 residues long. The CDR3 bases are TGTGCCAGCAGCTTATGGGCTAGCGGGAGTAATGAGCAGTTCTTC. It specifies CASSLWASGSNEQFF.

The CDR3 region has the DNA TGTGCCAGTAGAGGGACAGGGGGCGATGGAACAGATACGCAGTATTTT. Its protein product is CASRGTGGDGTDTQYF. V usage is TRBV19 and J usage is TRBJ2-3; 12 nucleotides align to TRBD1. After removal of 6 bases from V and 3 bases from J, the junction contained 7 bases not matched to a gene. The length of the CDR3 is 16 residues. Germline V gene lookup returns CDR1 LNHDA and CDR2 SQIVND (reference sequence).

The chain joins TRBV19 to TRBJ2-3; D is perhaps TRBD2 (5 bases). Germline V lookup: CDR1 LNHDA, CDR2 SQIVND (reference sequence). Trimming pared 10 bases from V and 4 bases from J, leaving 15 bases between. This CDR3 spans 13 amino acids. The CDR3 DNA sequence: TGTGCCACTCTAGGTCTCGGGGCAGATACGCAGTATTTT. Translated: CATLGLGADTQYF.

This chain links TRBV6-5 with TRBJ1-5; a weak D match, TRBD1 (5 bases). The CDR3 runs to 13 residues. Trimming left V 6 bases short and J 4 bases short, with 10 bases between. Per germline, CDR1 MNHEY and CDR2 SVGAGI. The DNA of the CDR3 is TGTGCCAGCAGGGGGCTCCGGAATCAGCCCCAGCATTTT. Its protein is CASRGLRNQPQHF.

DNA of the CDR3: TGTGCCAGCAGCGTTGGACTCGGGGGCTACACCTTC. It encodes CASSVGLGGYTF. J is TRBJ1-2 and V is TRBV9, with D unresolved. Trimming shortened V by 2 bases and J by 8 bases, and 10 bases separated the two germline ends. CDR3 size: 12 residues. Germline V gene data show CDR1 as SGDLS and CDR2 as YYNGEE.

The gene calls are TRBV6-5 and TRBJ1-4; 9 positions match TRBD1. This CDR3 comprises 16 residues. Trimming cost V 3 bases and J 8 bases; bases outside gene matches: 10. The germline V gene encodes CDR1 MNHEY and CDR2 SVGAGI. CDR3 DNA: TGTGCCAGCAGTTATCTCAGGGACAGGGTAGGGGAAAAACTGTTTTTT. It encodes CASSYLRDRVGEKLFF.

CDR3 DNA: TGTGCCACCGGGACAGGGCGGTCACCCCTCCACTTT. Residues: CATGTGRSPLHF. The chain combines TRBV24-1 with TRBJ1-6, with TRBD1 matching over 9 bases. This CDR3 region has 12 residues. With V trimmed by 9 bases and J by 10 bases, 3 bases remained unmatched. Germline CDR1 reads KGHDR; CDR2 reads SFDVKD.

The chain has TRBV4-3 and TRBJ1-2; 7 nucleotides line up with TRBD1. V lost 1 base to trimming and J lost 4 bases; unmatched junction nucleotides: 6. Germline values: CDR1 LGHNA, CDR2 YSLEER. The CDR3 length is 15 residues. The CDR3 DNA reads TGCGCCAGCAGCCAAGGGGTAGGGGGCCTCTATGGCTACACCTTC. Translated: CASSQGVGGLYGYTF.

The chain employs TRBV7-9 and TRBJ1-2, with a tentative D call TRBD1 (5 bases). V shed 8 bases and J shed 8 bases, with 15 bases lying between them. Germline CDR1 is SEHNR and CDR2 is FQNEAQ (reference sequence). This CDR3 comprises 12 residues. CDR3 bases: TGTGCCAGCGTGGGGGAGGACAAAGGCTACACCTTC. Amino acid sequence: CASVGEDKGYTF.

CDR3 loop: CASSVGTGRGVDTQYF. DNA for the CDR3: TGTGCCAGCAGCGTCGGGACGGGGAGGGGAGTGGATACGCAGTATTTT. The V call is TRBV5-4, the J call TRBJ2-3; 7 bases fit TRBD2. V dropped 4 bases and J dropped 6; count of bases not matched to a gene: 14. This CDR3 spans 16 amino acids. In germline, CDR1 is SGHNT, CDR2 YYREEE (reference sequence). Combining the CDR3 with reference TRBV5-4 and TRBJ2-3 gives the whole variable domain ETGVTQSPTHLIKTRGQQVTLRCSSQSGHNTVSWYQQALGQGPQFIFQYYREEENGRGNFPPRFSGLQFPNYSSELNVNALELDDSALYLCASSVGTGRGVDTQYFGPGTRLTVL.

This rearrangement joins TRBV12-3 or TRBV12-4 to TRBJ2-3, with TRBD2 identical over 7 bases. V lost 9 bases, J lost 6 bases, and 6 bases stayed unmatched. CDR3 size: 12 residues. The CDR3 spells CASKLASDTQYF. The CDR3 nucleotides read TGTGCCAGTAAACTAGCGTCCGATACGCAGTATTTT.

V and J are TRBV30 and TRBJ2-2, with TRBD1 matching 9 bases. The CDR3 runs 15 residues. Trimming removed 4 bases from V and 7 bases from J; junction bases left unmatched: 10. The V gene's germline CDR1 is GTSNPN and CDR2 SVGIG (reference sequence). For the CDR3, the DNA is TGTGCCTGGACCGTACAGGGGGCCCTCGGCGGGGAGCTGTTTTTT. This codes for CAWTVQGALGGELFF.

This chain links TRBV11-3 with TRBJ1-3, with a weak D call TRBD1 (5 bases). The V gene's germline CDR1 is SGHNT and CDR2 YENEEA. Trimming removed 4 bases from V and 5 bases from J, with 18 bases in between. This CDR3 contains 16 residues. CDR3 nucleotide sequence: TGTGCCAGCAGCTCCCTCCGGGACTTATTCAGAAACACCATATATTTT. Translating gives CASSSLRDLFRNTIYF.

The V and J genes are TRBV20-1 and TRBJ2-7, with 7 bases matching TRBD1. V dropped 3 bases and J dropped 4; count of bases not matched to a gene: 9. The CDR3 sequence is 14 residues long. Per germline, CDR1 DFQATT and CDR2 SNEGSKA (reference sequence). This CDR3 is CSASLDGDSYEQYF. Written as DNA, the CDR3 is TGCAGTGCTAGTCTTGACGGGGACAGTTACGAGCAGTACTTC.

This chain links TRBV7-8 with TRBJ2-2, with D possibly matching TRBD1 (5 bases). The CDR3 sequence is 16 residues long. Trimming cost V 6 bases and J 0 bases, with 14 bases left between them. Germline V gene data show CDR1 as SGHVS and CDR2 as FQNEAQ. CDR3 amino acids: CASRHLGVANTGELFF. In DNA, the CDR3 is TGTGCCAGCAGACATCTAGGGGTCGCGAACACCGGGGAGCTGTTTTTT.

This rearrangement joins TRBV5-4 to TRBJ2-4; 10 bases fit TRBD1. Germline CDR1 reads SGHNT; CDR2 reads YYREEE (reference sequence). V gave up 3 bases and J gave up 8 bases; unmatched junction bases: 11. The CDR3 covers 16 residues. For the CDR3, the DNA is TGTGCCAGCAGCTCGCCCCTCGGGACAGGGGAAGACATTCAGTACTTC. Translating gives CASSSPLGTGEDIQYF.

The gene calls are TRBV12-3 or TRBV12-4 and TRBJ2-1, with 9 bases lining up with TRBD2. The CDR3 length is 13 residues. V was pared by 5 bases and J by 10 bases, with 6 bases of the junction left unmatched. The DNA for the CDR3 is TGTGCCAGCAGTATCAGCGGGGGGCGGGAGCAGTTCTTC. As protein: CASSISGGREQFF.